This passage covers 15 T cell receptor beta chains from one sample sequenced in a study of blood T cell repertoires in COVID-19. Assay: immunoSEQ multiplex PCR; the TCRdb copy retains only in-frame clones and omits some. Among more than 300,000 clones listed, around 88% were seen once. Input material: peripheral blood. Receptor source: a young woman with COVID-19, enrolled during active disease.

The CDR3 spells CASSERSREKLFF. CDR3 nucleotide sequence: TGTGCCAGCAGTGAGCGTTCCCGTGAAAAACTGTTTTTT. V usage is TRBV6-1 and J usage is TRBJ1-4, with unresolved D. Germline loops: CDR1 MNHNS, CDR2 SASEGT. The CDR3 totals 13 residues. Deletions cut 3 bases from V and 7 bases from J, with 9 bases between.

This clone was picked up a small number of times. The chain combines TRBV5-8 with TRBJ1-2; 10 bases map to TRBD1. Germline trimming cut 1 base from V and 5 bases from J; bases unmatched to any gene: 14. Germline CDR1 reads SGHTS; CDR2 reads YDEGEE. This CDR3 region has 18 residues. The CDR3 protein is CASSLKLSFWTGGYGYTF. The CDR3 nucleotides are TGTGCCAGCAGCTTGAAATTATCTTTTTGGACAGGGGGTTATGGCTACACCTTC.

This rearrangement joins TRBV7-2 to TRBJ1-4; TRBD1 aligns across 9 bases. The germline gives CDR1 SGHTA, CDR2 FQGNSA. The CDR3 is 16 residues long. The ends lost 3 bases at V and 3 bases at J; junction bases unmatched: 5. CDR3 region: CASSFGQGSANEKLFF. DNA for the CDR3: TGTGCCAGCAGCTTCGGACAGGGGTCGGCTAATGAAAAACTGTTTTTT.

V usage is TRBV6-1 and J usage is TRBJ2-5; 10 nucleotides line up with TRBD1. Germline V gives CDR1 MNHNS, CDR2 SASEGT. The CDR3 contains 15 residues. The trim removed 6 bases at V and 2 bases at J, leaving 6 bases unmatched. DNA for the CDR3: TGTGCCAGCAGCCTGGGGACAGGGGTACAAGAGACCCAGTACTTC. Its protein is CASSLGTGVQETQYF.

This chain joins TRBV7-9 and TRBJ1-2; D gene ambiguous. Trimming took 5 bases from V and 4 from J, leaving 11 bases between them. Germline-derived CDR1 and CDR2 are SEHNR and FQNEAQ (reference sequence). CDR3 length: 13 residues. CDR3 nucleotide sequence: TGTGCCAGCAGCAGAGGAGAAGGCTATGGCTACACCTTC. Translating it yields CASSRGEGYGYTF.

The CDR3 reads CATKTAGNTDTQYF. CDR3 coding DNA: TGTGCCACTAAGACAGCGGGCAACACAGATACGCAGTATTTT. The V and J genes are TRBV2 and TRBJ2-3; a weak D match, TRBD2 (6 bases). With 10 bases removed from V and 2 bases from J, the gap between germline ends came to 16 bases. The germline CDR1 and CDR2 sequences are SNHLY and FYNNEI. CDR3 length equals 14 residues.

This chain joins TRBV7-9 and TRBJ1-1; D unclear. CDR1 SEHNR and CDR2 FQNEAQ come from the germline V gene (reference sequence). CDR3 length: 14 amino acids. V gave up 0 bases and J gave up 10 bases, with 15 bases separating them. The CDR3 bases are TGTGCCAGCAGCTTAGCCGTCTTCGGGGTAGGAGCTTTCTTT. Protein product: CASSLAVFGVGAFF.

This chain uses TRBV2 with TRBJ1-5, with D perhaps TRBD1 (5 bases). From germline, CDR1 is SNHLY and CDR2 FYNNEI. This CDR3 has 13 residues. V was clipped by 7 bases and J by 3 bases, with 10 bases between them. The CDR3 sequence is CASTAGNNQPQHF. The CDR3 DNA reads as TGTGCCAGCACCGCAGGGAACAATCAGCCCCAGCATTTT.

This chain's CDR3 is CASSHYAGSNQPQHF. Here the CDR3 DNA reads TGCGCCAGCAGTCATTACGCCGGGAGCAATCAGCCCCAGCATTTT. The chain has TRBV10-2 and TRBJ1-5, with D unclear. The CDR3 totals 15 residues. V lost 5 bases, J lost 1 base, and 12 bases lay in between. Germline V gene data show CDR1 as WSHSY and CDR2 as SAAADI.

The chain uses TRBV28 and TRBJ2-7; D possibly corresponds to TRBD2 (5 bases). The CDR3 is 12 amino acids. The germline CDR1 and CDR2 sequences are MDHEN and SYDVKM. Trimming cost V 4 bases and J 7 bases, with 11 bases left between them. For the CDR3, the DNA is TGTGCCAGCAGTTCCCCTACTAGTGAGCAGTACGTC. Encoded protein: CASSSPTSEQYV.

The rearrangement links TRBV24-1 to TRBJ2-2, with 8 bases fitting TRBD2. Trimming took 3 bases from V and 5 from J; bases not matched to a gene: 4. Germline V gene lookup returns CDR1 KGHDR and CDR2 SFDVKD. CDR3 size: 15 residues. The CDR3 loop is CATSDLTSVTGELFF. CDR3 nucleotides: TGTGCCACCAGTGATCTGACTAGCGTAACCGGGGAGCTGTTTTTT.

The CDR3 DNA reads as TGTGCCAGCAGCCCTCACACAGGGGGCGCAAATCAGCCCCAGCATTTT. The encoded protein is CASSPHTGGANQPQHF. This chain connects TRBV5-5 to TRBJ1-5; 9 nucleotides match TRBD1. The CDR3 runs 16 residues. Looked up from germline, CDR1 is SGHKS and CDR2 is YYEKEE (reference sequence). V was clipped by 4 bases and J by 4 bases; unmatched bases: 9. Full variable domain (missing parts from reference TRBV5-5 and TRBJ1-5): DAGVTQSPTHLIKTRGQQVTLRCSPISGHKSVSWYQQVLGQGPQFIFQYYEKEERGRGNFPDRFSARQFPNYSSELNVNALLLGDSALYLCASSPHTGGANQPQHFGDGTRLSIL.

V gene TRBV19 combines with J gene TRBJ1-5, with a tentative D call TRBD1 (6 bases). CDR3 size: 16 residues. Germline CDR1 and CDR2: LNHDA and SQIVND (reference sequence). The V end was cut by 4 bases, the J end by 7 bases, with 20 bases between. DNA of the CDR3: TGTGCCAGTAGTAGTGGAGTACAGGGCAGGGGACAGCCCCAGCATTTT. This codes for CASSSGVQGRGQPQHF.

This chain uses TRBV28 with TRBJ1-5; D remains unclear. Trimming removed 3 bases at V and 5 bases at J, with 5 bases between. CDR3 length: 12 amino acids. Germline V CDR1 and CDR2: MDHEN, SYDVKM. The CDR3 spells CASSLPDQPQHF. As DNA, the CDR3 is TGTGCCAGCAGTTTGCCGGATCAGCCCCAGCATTTT.

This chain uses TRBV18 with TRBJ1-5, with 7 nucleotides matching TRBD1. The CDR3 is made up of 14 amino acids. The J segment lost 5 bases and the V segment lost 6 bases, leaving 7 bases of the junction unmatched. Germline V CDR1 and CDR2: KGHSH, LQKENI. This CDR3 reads CASSRDSLDQPQHF. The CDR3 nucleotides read TGTGCCAGCTCCCGGGACAGCCTTGATCAGCCCCAGCATTTT.